The TCR beta chain under discussion was sequenced for a study of T cell changes during pregnancy in multiple sclerosis. The repertoire was sequenced with immunoSEQ multiplex PCR; TCRdb's copy has only in-frame clones and lacks some. The data contain 76,000 or so clones, 93% of them seen just once; the ten biggest clones take up around 0.75%. This TCR derives from a female donor in good health, enrolled as a control in a pregnancy study. Sequences were derived from peripheral blood, sampled in the second trimester of pregnancy.

CDR3 in DNA: TGTGCCAGCAGCACACTCACAGGGGCGGGCTATGGCTACACCTTC. Amino acid sequence: CASSTLTGAGYGYTF. The rearrangement uses TRBV7-2 and TRBJ1-2; TRBD1 agrees at 7 bases. Germline V gene sequence: CDR1 SGHTA, CDR2 FQGNSA. V shed 5 bases, J shed 4 bases, and the junction held 10 bases outside the gene matches. This CDR3 is 15 amino acids long.